This T cell receptor (beta chain) was observed in a study of blood T cell repertoires in COVID-19. Study in general: PBMCs, B-cell-depleted T cells, or T cells provided the cDNA or gDNA that made up the material.

Original data processing: The assay estimated nucleated cells by amplifying reference gene primers. Repertoires were generated with immunoSEQ multiplex PCR, while TCRdb's copy carries only in-frame clones and drops some. V, J and clone size are those of that table, while D and trimming were read from the DNA. The sample includes 200,000 to 300,000 clones, approximately 88% seen only once; the top ten take about 3.1%. CDR1 is LNHDA and CDR2 is SQIVND in the germline V gene (reference sequence). The CDR3 extends over 14 amino acids. Unmatched junction bases numbered 7, after V lost 9 bases and J lost 8 bases.

The receptor's source is a woman between 40 and 50 years old who had been exposed to COVID-19. Sequences were obtained from PBMCs or T cells enriched from blood (not recorded which). The genes are TRBV19 and TRBJ2-1, with 13 bases fitting TRBD2. In DNA, the CDR3 is TGTGCCAGCCTAGGACTAGCGGGAGACGATGAGCAGTTCTTC. Its translation is CASLGLAGDDEQFF.